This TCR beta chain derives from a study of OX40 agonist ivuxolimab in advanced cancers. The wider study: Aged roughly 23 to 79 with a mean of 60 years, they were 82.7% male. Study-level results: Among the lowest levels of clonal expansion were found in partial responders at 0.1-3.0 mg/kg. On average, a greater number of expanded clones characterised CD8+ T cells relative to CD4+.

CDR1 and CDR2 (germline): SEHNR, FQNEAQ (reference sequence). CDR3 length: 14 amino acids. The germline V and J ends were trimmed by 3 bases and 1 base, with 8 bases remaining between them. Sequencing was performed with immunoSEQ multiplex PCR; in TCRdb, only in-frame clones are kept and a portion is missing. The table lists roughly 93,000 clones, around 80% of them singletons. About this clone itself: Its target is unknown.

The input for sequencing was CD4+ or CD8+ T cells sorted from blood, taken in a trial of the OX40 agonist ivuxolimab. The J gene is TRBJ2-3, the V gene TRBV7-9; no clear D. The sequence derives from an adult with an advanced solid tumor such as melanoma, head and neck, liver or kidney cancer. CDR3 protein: CASSFNGGTDTQYF. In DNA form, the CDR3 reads TGTGCCAGCAGCTTTAACGGAGGCACAGATACGCAGTATTTT.